This is a list of T cell receptor beta chains from one sample in a study of blood T cell repertoires in COVID-19. Profiling relied on immunoSEQ multiplex PCR, and the TCRdb table lists in-frame clones only, not all of them. Of 270,000 or so clones listed, roughly 89% are singletons. Material for sequencing was peripheral blood. The receptors were sampled from a woman aged 40 to 55 who had recovered from COVID-19. Each CDR3 is given with its conserved first and last residue. The D gene is left open where the match is weak. A clone size is listed for some rows: how often the clone was seen (once, few, many), or a class if it is expanded.

TRBJ2-1	.	.	TRBV7-8	CASSLLQSGNEQFF	TGTGCCAGCAGCTTATTGCAAAGCGGCAATGAGCAGTTCTTC
TRBJ1-5	.	.	TRBV7-8	CASSSEQGQQPQHF	TGTGCCAGCAGCTCCGAACAGGGCCAACAGCCCCAGCATTTT
TRBJ2-5	.	few	TRBV10-3	CAIRDEYQETQYF	TGTGCCATCAGAGATGAGTACCAAGAGACCCAGTACTTC
TRBJ1-1	TRBD1	.	TRBV5-1	CASSTLGQPNTEAFF	TGCGCCAGCAGCACCCTGGGACAGCCTAACACTGAAGCTTTCTTT
TRBJ1-1	.	once	TRBV11-1	CASMEGNTEAFF	TGTGCCAGCATGGAGGGGAACACTGAAGCTTTCTTT
TRBJ1-5	TRBD1	.	TRBV9	CASSLSGTGKQPQHF	TGTGCCAGCAGTCTCTCGGGGACAGGGAAGCAGCCCCAGCATTTT
TRBJ2-2	.	few	TRBV19	CASSVGQPNTGELFF	TGTGCCAGTAGTGTTGGACAGCCGAACACCGGGGAGCTGTTTTTT
TRBJ2-5	.	.	TRBV27	CASSLASANFQETQYF	TGTGCCAGCAGTTTAGCTAGCGCCAATTTCCAAGAGACCCAGTACTTC
TRBJ2-1	TRBD2	.	TRBV3-1/TRBV3-2	CASSYTETSDSYNEQFF	TGTGCCAGCAGCTACACCGAAACTAGCGACTCCTACAATGAGCAGTTCTTC
TRBJ2-3	.	.	TRBV28	CASHKLRSAYTQYF	TGTGCCAGCCACAAGCTTCGCAGCGCATATACGCAGTATTTT
TRBJ2-3	.	.	TRBV19	CASSISHDKSTSTDTQYF	TGTGCCAGTAGTATTTCCCACGACAAGAGCACTAGCACAGATACGCAGTATTTT
TRBJ2-5	TRBD1	once	TRBV2	CASNRGQETQYF	TGTGCCAGCAACAGGGGCCAAGAGACCCAGTACTTC
TRBJ1-1	TRBD1	.	TRBV28	CASQTGGARTEAFF	TGTGCCAGCCAAACAGGGGGCGCTCGGACTGAAGCTTTCTTT
TRBJ2-5	.	once	TRBV12-3/TRBV12-4	CASSPGGQETQYF	TGTGCCAGCAGTCCGGGCGGGCAAGAGACCCAGTACTTC
TRBJ1-2	.	.	TRBV6-5	CASGNRDFYGYTF	TGTGCCAGCGGCAATAGGGACTTTTATGGCTACACCTTC
TRBJ1-2	.	.	TRBV4-1	CASSLEGRHYGYTF	TGCGCCAGCAGCCTCGAGGGCAGGCACTATGGCTACACCTTC
TRBJ1-2	.	.	TRBV28	CASSLWAHGYTF	TGTGCCAGCAGTTTGTGGGCCCATGGCTACACCTTC
TRBJ1-1	.	.	TRBV4-1	CASSPAQGNTEAFF	TGCGCCAGCAGCCCCGCCCAGGGGAACACTGAAGCTTTCTTT
TRBJ2-2	TRBD2	.	TRBV5-4	CASSPGLADTGELFF	TGTGCCAGCAGCCCGGGACTAGCGGATACCGGGGAGCTGTTTTTT
TRBJ1-1	.	once	TRBV5-1	CASSLVTMNTEAFF	TGCGCCAGCAGCTTGGTCACTATGAACACTGAAGCTTTCTTT
TRBJ2-7	.	.	TRBV29-1	CSVRSGGEQYF	TGCAGCGTCCGCTCGGGCGGGGAGCAGTACTTC
TRBJ1-6	TRBD1	.	TRBV6-5	CASSKEGAKLPLHF	TGTGCCAGCAGTAAGGAGGGGGCGAAGTTACCCCTCCACTTT
TRBJ2-3	.	.	TRBV27	CASRTRGDTQYF	TGTGCCAGCAGGACCAGGGGCGATACGCAGTATTTT
TRBJ2-3	.	.	TRBV7-9	CASRRAAGSTDTQYF	TGTGCCAGCAGACGCGCCGCAGGCAGCACAGATACGCAGTATTTT
TRBJ2-2	TRBD2	once	TRBV4-2	CASRSGGAGAPANTGELFF	TGTGCCAGCAGATCCGGGGGGGCAGGCGCGCCCGCGAACACCGGGGAGCTGTTTTTT
TRBJ2-5	.	.	TRBV9	CASSVGAADAETQYF	TGTGCCAGCAGCGTAGGGGCAGCCGATGCAGAGACCCAGTACTTC
TRBJ1-5	TRBD1	.	TRBV19	CASSHRGQGQPQHF	TGTGCCAGTAGTCACAGGGGTCAGGGGCAGCCCCAGCATTTT
TRBJ1-2	TRBD1	few	TRBV2	CASSGDRGRYGYTF	TGTGCCAGCAGTGGGGACAGGGGGCGTTATGGCTACACCTTC
TRBJ2-5	TRBD1	.	TRBV11-2	CASSPGLGGFTATQYF	TGTGCCAGCAGCCCGGGATTAGGGGGCTTCACGGCGACCCAGTACTTC
TRBJ2-7	.	.	TRBV30	CAWRGAGSYEQYF	TGTGCCTGGAGGGGGGCAGGGTCCTACGAGCAGTACTTC
TRBJ1-1	.	.	TRBV19	CASSIGVRGSVMNTEAFF	TGTGCCAGTAGTATAGGGGTCAGAGGCTCGGTCATGAACACTGAAGCTTTCTTT